This T cell receptor (beta chain) came from a study of shared clonotypes between healthy human individuals. TCRdb's table, derived via immunoSEQ multiplex PCR, lists solely in-frame clones and lacks some. The sample holds about 1 million clones, about 84% seen once. Germline CDR1 is SEHNR and CDR2 is FQNEAQ (reference sequence). V was cut by 5 bases and J by 8 bases, with 18 bases left in between. The CDR3 consists of 14 residues. The sample comprised memory CD4+ T cells from PBMCs. The subset is: CD45RA-negative fraction. This receptor was identified in a man between 18 and 35 years old in good health. Some clones in this sample may be carry-over from other donors' samples. This chain links TRBV7-9 with TRBJ1-2, with D maybe TRBD1 (5 bases). This CDR3 is CASSTEGRLGGYTF. CDR3 DNA: TGTGCCAGCAGCACCGAGGGGCGCCTTGGGGGCTACACCTTC.